These 27 T cell receptor beta chains came from one sample sequenced in a study of Graves' ophthalmopathy and Graves' hyperthyroidism. For repertoire sequencing, the TCR beta CDR3 regions were amplified from RNA transcripts. In the first round, RT-PCR was carried out with HTBI primers, and a multiplex PCR formed the second round. TCRdb reprocessed the multiplex PCR reads via MiXCR and lists one record per CDR3 protein. The sample yields around 1.1 million distinct CDR3 sequences, 36% seen once. The source material was peripheral blood or thyroid tissue (not recorded which). These receptors originate from an adult man with Graves' hyperthyroidism.

This clonotype was counted once. The chain links TRBV12-3 or TRBV12-4 to TRBJ2-5, with D tentatively TRBD2 (6 bases). CDR3 size: 15 residues. The V gene lost 5 bases and the J gene lost 5 bases, with 18 bases spanning the gap. The CDR3 region has the DNA TGTGCCAGCAGTCTCCAACCCGGGGGTCGGGAGACCCAGTACTTC. It encodes CASSLQPGGRETQYF.

The sample holds a few counts of this clonotype. As DNA, the CDR3 is TGTGCCAGCAGTTTAAGGCCTAGCGGAACCTACGAGCAGTACTTC. It yields the protein CASSLRPSGTYEQYF. V and J are TRBV7-6 and TRBJ2-7; TRBD2 matches at 7 bases. Germline V lookup: CDR1 SGHVS, CDR2 FNYEAQ. This CDR3 region has 15 residues. J was trimmed by 2 bases and V by 6 bases; bases with no gene match: 10. The whole variable domain, remainder taken from reference TRBV7-6 and TRBJ2-7, is GAGVSQSPRYKVTKRGQDVALRCDPISGHVSLYWYRQALGQGPEFLTYFNYEAQQDKSGLPNDRFSAERPEGSISTLTIQRTEQRDSAMYRCASSLRPSGTYEQYFGPGTRLTVT.

About this clonotype: This may come from a read error, since a much larger clone is one base off. The chain is built from TRBV7-9 and TRBJ1-2; 9 nucleotides match TRBD1. The trim removed 4 bases at V and 5 bases at J, leaving 2 bases unmatched. Germline CDR1 and CDR2: SEHNR and FQNEAQ (reference sequence). The CDR3 extends over 13 amino acids. CDR3 sequence reads: CASSWDREYGYTF. The CDR3 region has the DNA TGTGCCAGCAGCTGGGACAGGGAGTATGGCTACACCTTC.

This clonotype has a count of ten or more. The V call is TRBV7-9, the J call TRBJ2-7, with 14 bases that match TRBD2. Germline V gene data show CDR1 as SEHNR and CDR2 as FQNEAQ (reference sequence). The V gene end was trimmed by 5 bases and the J gene end by 6 bases; junction bases not matched to a gene: 6. The CDR3 has 15 residues. CDR3 sequence reads: CASSQGTSGSGEQYF. In DNA, the CDR3 is TGTGCCAGCAGCCAAGGGACTAGCGGGAGTGGCGAGCAGTACTTC.

The gene calls are TRBV29-1 and TRBJ2-5; 11 nucleotides align to TRBD1. CDR1 SQVTM and CDR2 ANQGSEA come from the germline V gene. The CDR3 loop spans 14 amino acids. Trimming took 5 bases from V and 7 from J; bases not matched to a gene: 9. The CDR3 reads CSVTGTGGAGTQYF. CDR3 DNA sequence: TGCAGCGTTACAGGGACAGGGGGGGCAGGGACCCAGTACTTC.

This clonotype appeared many times. The chain carries TRBV5-1 and TRBJ1-2; TRBD1 aligns across 9 bases. Losses at the gene ends were 4 bases for V and 8 bases for J; bases not matched to a gene: 12. The CDR3 contains 15 residues. Looked up from germline, CDR1 is SGHRS and CDR2 is YFSETQ. In nucleotides, the CDR3 is TGCGCCAGCAGCCCAACCCGGGACAGGGCAGCCGGCTACACCTTC. Translation gives CASSPTRDRAAGYTF. Based on the CDR3 plus reference TRBV5-1 and TRBJ1-2, the full variable domain is KAGVTQTPRYLIKTRGQQVTLSCSPISGHRSVSWYQQTPGQGLQFLFEYFSETQRNKGNFPGRFSGRQFSNSRSEMNVSTLELGDSALYLCASSPTRDRAAGYTFGSGTRLTVV.

Details on this clonotype: Being one base from a much bigger clone, this may be a read error. The CDR3: CASSLGLVLSYGQYF. CDR3 DNA: TGTGCCAGCAGTTTGGGCCTAGTTCTTTCCTACGGGCAGTACTTC. The V gene is TRBV12-3 or TRBV12-4, the J gene TRBJ2-7; the D is unclear. The CDR3 loop spans 15 amino acids.

V is TRBV25-1 and J is TRBJ2-3, with D uncertain. Trimming cost V 2 bases and J 6 bases, with 6 bases left between them. Germline CDR1 MGHDK, CDR2 SYGVNS. CDR3 size: 12 residues. CDR3: CASSESVDTQYF. CDR3 in DNA: TGTGCCAGCAGTGAAAGTGTCGATACGCAGTATTTT.

This clonotype has a single count. The chain combines TRBV5-1 with TRBJ1-1; tentative D call: TRBD1 (6 bases). There are 13 residues in the CDR3. In germline, CDR1 is SGHRS, CDR2 YFSETQ. Trimming removed 4 bases at V and 5 bases at J, with 12 bases between. Here the CDR3 reads CASSQGWQTEAFF. The CDR3 DNA reads TGCGCCAGCAGCCAGGGGTGGCAAACTGAAGCTTTCTTT.

As regards this clonotype: A much larger clone sits a single nucleotide away, making a read error possible. V gene TRBV20-1 combines with J gene TRBJ1-5; 7 bases are a match to TRBD1. Germline lookup yields CDR1 DFQATT and CDR2 SNEGSKA (reference sequence). The CDR3 has 14 residues. V was pared by 5 bases and J by 3 bases, with 7 bases of the junction left unmatched. CDR3 DNA: TGCAGTGCTGCTCCGGGACAGTTCAATCAGCCCCAGCATTTT. It encodes CSAAPGQFNQPQHF.

This clonotype has ten or more counts. J is TRBJ2-5 and V is TRBV5-4; TRBD2 is a possible D gene (6 bases). Germline V gene sequence: CDR1 SGHNT, CDR2 YYREEE (reference sequence). The CDR3 covers 14 residues. Trimming removed 3 bases from V and 1 base from J, with 10 bases in between. CDR3 nucleotides: TGTGCCAGCAGCTCCGGGACTTTCCAAGAGACCCAGTACTTC. Its translation is CASSSGTFQETQYF.

This clonotype occurred a few times. The chain combines TRBV6-2 or TRBV6-3 with TRBJ1-6; D call uncertain. With 7 bases removed from V and 6 bases from J, the gap between germline ends came to 13 bases. The CDR3 is made up of 14 amino acids. In germline, CDR1 is MNHEY, CDR2 SVGEGT. CDR3 DNA: TGTGCCAGCACCGGGTGGGCGCGTAATTCACCCCTCCACTTT. This sequence encodes CASTGWARNSPLHF.

The rearrangement links TRBV5-4 to TRBJ2-2; 11 bases are shared with TRBD2. The CDR3 length is 15 residues. CDR1 is SGHNT and CDR2 is YYREEE in the germline V gene (reference sequence). After removal of 4 bases from V and 4 bases from J, the junction contained 3 bases not matched to a gene. CDR3 nucleotide sequence: TGTGCCAGCAGCCTTAGCGGGAGGGGCACCGGGGAGCTGTTTTTT. It yields the protein CASSLSGRGTGELFF.

This clonotype was seen ten or more times. The rearrangement joins TRBV5-6 to TRBJ2-7, with D unclear. V dropped 0 bases and J dropped 7 bases, with 5 bases sitting between them. In germline, CDR1 is SGHDT, CDR2 YYEEEE. The CDR3 spans 11 residues. CDR3 residues: CASSLVREQYF. CDR3 in DNA: TGTGCCAGCAGCTTGGTTAGGGAGCAGTACTTC.

This clonotype has just a few counts. This chain connects TRBV29-1 to TRBJ1-4; D is perhaps TRBD1 (5 bases). V lost 3 bases, J lost 6 bases, and 11 bases lay in between. CDR1 is SQVTM and CDR2 is ANQGSEA in the germline V gene. The CDR3 extends over 13 amino acids. Here the CDR3 reads CSVESGGDEKLFF. The CDR3 bases are TGCAGCGTTGAGTCCGGAGGGGATGAAAAACTGTTTTTT.

This clonotype was observed a few times. This chain uses TRBV9 with TRBJ2-7, with D possibly being TRBD2 (6 bases). V was shortened by 0 bases and J by 4 bases, with 14 bases between the two germline ends. CDR1 and CDR2 from the germline V gene are SGDLS and YYNGEE. The CDR3 runs 15 residues. The CDR3 region has the DNA TGTGCCAGCAGCGTAGCTGCGGGACCCTCATACGAGCAGTACTTC. Translation: CASSVAAGPSYEQYF.

The rearrangement links TRBV2 to TRBJ1-2; D possibly corresponds to TRBD1 (5 bases). V shed 6 bases and J shed 0 bases, with 14 bases lying between them. Germline V gives CDR1 SNHLY, CDR2 FYNNEI. This CDR3 has 15 amino acids. For the CDR3, the DNA is TGTGCCAGCAGCTCCTTCCCGACAGCTAACTATGGCTACACCTTC. This encodes CASSSFPTANYGYTF.

This clonotype was seen only once. This may stem from a read error, because a much larger clone lies one nucleotide away. The gene calls are TRBV14 and TRBJ2-7; 8 bases are a match to TRBD2. Trimming took 0 bases from V and 5 from J; bases not matched to a gene: 3. Germline V gives CDR1 SGHDN, CDR2 FVKESK. CDR3 length: 14 residues. CDR3 loop: CASSQDGGADEQYF. The CDR3 DNA reads TGTGCCAGCAGCCAAGACGGGGGGGCTGACGAGCAGTACTTC.

The table lists this clonotype with many counts. The V gene is TRBV7-9, the J gene TRBJ2-6, with 7 bases lining up with TRBD1. CDR1 is SEHNR, CDR2 FQNEAQ, per germline (reference sequence). The length of the CDR3 is 15 residues. The junction had 12 bases not matched to a gene; V was cut back by 5 bases and J by 11 bases. The CDR3 DNA reads TGTGCCAGCAGCCGAATGGGACAGTTGGTCTACGTCCTGACTTTC. It translates to CASSRMGQLVYVLTF.

With respect to this clonotype: At one of its ends the junction is not consistent with the germline gene, which may arise from a read error. The CDR3 DNA is TGTGCCAGCAGGAGACAGGGTGTAACCAAAGAGACCCAGTACTTC. Its protein is CASRRQGVTKETQYF. This rearrangement joins TRBV10-2 to TRBJ2-5; 7 nucleotides agree with TRBD1. The germline gives CDR1 WSHSY, CDR2 SAAADI. This CDR3 is built from 15 residues.

Points on this clonotype: A much larger clone differs from this one at a single base, so this may be a read error. The rearrangement links TRBV20-1 to TRBJ1-3; 10 bases match TRBD1. This CDR3 is 15 amino acids long. Germline assignment: CDR1 DFQATT and CDR2 SNEGSKA (reference sequence). The CDR3, as DNA: TGCAGTGCTGGAGACCCGGACAGGGGGACAGACACCATATATTTT. Amino acids: CSAGDPDRGTDTIYF.

The CDR3: CASSIADRGGYTF. The CDR3 DNA follows: TGTGCCAGTAGTATCGCGGACAGGGGAGGCTACACCTTC. This rearrangement joins TRBV19 to TRBJ1-2; 9 bases are a match to TRBD1. This CDR3 has 13 residues. Germline values: CDR1 LNHDA, CDR2 SQIVND (reference sequence). V was pared by 3 bases and J by 8 bases, with 4 bases of the junction left unmatched.

V usage is TRBV2 and J usage is TRBJ2-2; possible D gene TRBD1, 5 bases. Looked up from germline, CDR1 is SNHLY and CDR2 is FYNNEI. This CDR3 comprises 16 residues. Trimming removed 6 bases at V and 1 base at J, with 15 bases between. CDR3 amino acids: CASSLDIGKNTGELFF. CDR3 nucleotides: TGTGCCAGCAGCTTGGACATAGGCAAGAACACCGGGGAGCTGTTTTTT.

This chain connects TRBV9 to TRBJ1-2; D possibly corresponds to TRBD1 (5 bases). Germline V gene data show CDR1 as SGDLS and CDR2 as YYNGEE. V lost 2 bases and J 8 bases, leaving 13 bases between the germline ends. This CDR3 has 13 residues. CDR3 nucleotides: TGTGCCAGCAGCGTGGGAGGGGCGACCGGCTACACCTTC. Translating gives CASSVGGATGYTF. The entire variable domain, with the rest obtained from reference TRBV9 and TRBJ1-2, is as follows: DSGVTQTPKHLITATGQRVTLRCSPRSGDLSVYWYQQSLDQGLQFLIQYYNGEERAKGNILERFSAQQFPDLHSELNLSSLELGDSALYFCASSVGGATGYTFGSGTRLTVV.

The rearrangement joins TRBV7-3 to TRBJ2-7; 14 nucleotides agree with TRBD2. V lost 2 bases to trimming and J lost 2 bases; unmatched junction nucleotides: 5. The CDR3 sequence is 17 residues long. From germline, CDR1 is SGHTA and CDR2 FQGTGA. The CDR3: CASSLAGTSGGPYEQYF. CDR3 in DNA: TGTGCCAGCAGCTTAGCGGGGACTAGCGGGGGACCCTACGAGCAGTACTTC.

In its sample, this clonotype was seen many times. This chain joins TRBV29-1 and TRBJ2-2; tentatively, D is TRBD2 (7 bases). Germline lookup yields CDR1 SQVTM and CDR2 ANQGSEA. CDR3 length equals 14 residues. The V gene lost 7 bases and the J gene lost 3 bases, with 15 bases spanning the gap. The CDR3 reads CSARGTTDTGELFF. The CDR3 DNA sequence: TGCAGCGCTAGGGGGACTACGGACACCGGGGAGCTGTTTTTT.

The chain combines TRBV2 with TRBJ2-2; D uncertain. Germline V CDR1 and CDR2: SNHLY, FYNNEI. This CDR3 region has 15 residues. The ends were cut back, 6 bases at V and 1 base at J, with 12 bases in the middle. This CDR3 reads CASRVMGGNTGELFF. CDR3 in DNA: TGTGCCAGCAGGGTTATGGGTGGGAACACCGGGGAGCTGTTTTTT.